One and the same sample provided the 13 T cell receptor beta chains below, sequenced in a study of T cells after somatic rescue of genetic block (dated by TCRdb to 2018 to 2021). Libraries were made using the immunoSEQ multiplex PCR assay. TCRdb holds this immuneACCESS table with in-frame rearrangements only. Some clones are missing; in checked studies, unresolved V genes explain under half, and the rest has no known cause. The sample records 45,000 to 70,000 clones, about 96% of which are singletons. Of the sample, approximately 0.073% is held by the ten largest clones. The sample comprised peripheral blood mononuclear cells (PBMCs). The receptors here all came from a child in the first two years of life.

V gene TRBV10-3 combines with J gene TRBJ2-1; D unclear. The V gene's germline CDR1 is ENHRY and CDR2 SYGVKD. The CDR3 sequence is 14 residues long. The V end was cut by 5 bases, the J end by 0 bases, with 8 bases between. For the CDR3, the DNA is TGTGCCATCAGTAACCCCAGCTCCTACAATGAGCAGTTCTTC. This codes for CAISNPSSYNEQFF.

This chain joins TRBV4-2 and TRBJ2-3; TRBD2 matches at 8 bases. V was pared by 0 bases and J by 0 bases, with 2 bases of the junction left unmatched. The length of the CDR3 is 16 residues. The germline CDR1 and CDR2 sequences are LGHNA and YNFKEQ. CDR3: CASSQDPSGSTDTQYF. CDR3 DNA: TGTGCCAGCAGCCAAGATCCTAGCGGGAGCACAGATACGCAGTATTTT.

The genes are TRBV5-1 and TRBJ1-3; D is unresolved. The CDR3 runs 11 residues. CDR1 is SGHRS and CDR2 is YFSETQ in the germline V gene. Deletions cut 3 bases from V and 4 bases from J, with 2 bases between. Here the CDR3 reads CASSSGNTIYF. In DNA form, the CDR3 reads TGCGCCAGCAGCTCAGGAAACACCATATATTTT.

The CDR3 bases are TGTGCCAGCAGCCCGGGCAGTACCTATGGCTACACCTTC. Translating gives CASSPGSTYGYTF. The chain has TRBV21-1 and TRBJ1-2. TRBV21-1 is a listed pseudogene. The CDR3 is made up of 13 amino acids.

This rearrangement joins TRBV28 to TRBJ1-2; D is unclear. The CDR3 sequence is 13 residues long. The V gene lost 3 bases and the J gene lost 6 bases, with 11 bases spanning the gap. Germline CDR1 and CDR2: MDHEN and SYDVKM. CDR3 amino acids: CASSFSSGNGYTF. CDR3 DNA sequence: TGTGCCAGCAGTTTCTCGTCTGGGAATGGCTACACCTTC.

The CDR3 region is CATSRQGGNTEAFF. The CDR3 DNA sequence: TGTGCCACCAGCAGACAGGGGGGGAACACTGAAGCTTTCTTT. This rearrangement joins TRBV15 to TRBJ1-1; 7 bases match TRBD1. The germline CDR1 and CDR2 sequences are LNHNV and YYDKDF (reference sequence). V shed 2 bases, J shed 1 base, and the junction held 1 base outside the gene matches. CDR3 length: 14 amino acids.

The chain has TRBV7-2 and TRBJ2-1; D is ambiguous. The CDR3 consists of 15 residues. The V end lost 2 bases, the J end lost 0 bases, and 8 bases lay between the germline ends. Germline V lookup: CDR1 SGHTA, CDR2 FQGNSA. For the CDR3, the DNA is TGTGCCAGCAGCTTACTCTCCAGCTCCTACAATGAGCAGTTCTTC. Amino acids: CASSLLSSSYNEQFF.

The chain carries TRBV4-2 and TRBJ1-5, with a tentative D call TRBD1 (5 bases). CDR3 length: 15 amino acids. Trimming took off 0 bases at V and 3 bases at J, with 9 bases between the two ends. Germline-derived CDR1 and CDR2 are LGHNA and YNFKEQ. The DNA for the CDR3 is TGTGCCAGCAGCCAAGAGACAGTGGTCAATCAGCCCCAGCATTTT. Amino acids: CASSQETVVNQPQHF.

The V and J genes are TRBV28 and TRBJ2-7, with a weak D call TRBD1 (5 bases). CDR3 length: 14 amino acids. V was trimmed by 3 bases and J by 3 bases, leaving 12 bases between them. CDR1 MDHEN and CDR2 SYDVKM come from the germline V gene. This chain's CDR3 is CASSLKGINYEQYF. In nucleotides, the CDR3 is TGTGCCAGCAGTTTGAAGGGGATTAACTACGAGCAGTACTTC.

The chain joins TRBV21-1 to TRBJ1-1; the DNA was not compared with TRBD1, the D call given in the table. TRBV21-1 is annotated as a pseudogene. The CDR3 consists of 15 residues. The DNA for the CDR3 is TGTGCCAGCAGCAAAGAGCCGGGACAGAACACTGAAGCTTTCTTT. This codes for CASSKEPGQNTEAFF.

This chain joins TRBV14 and TRBJ2-1; 11 bases match TRBD2. V trimming: 1 base; J trimming: 8 bases; junction bases outside the gene matches: 13. CDR1 is SGHDN, CDR2 FVKESK, per germline. The CDR3 is 18 amino acids. The CDR3 loop is CASSQAPSRLAGLYEQFF. The CDR3 DNA reads TGTGCCAGCAGCCAAGCCCCCTCCCGACTAGCGGGGCTATATGAGCAGTTCTTC.

J is TRBJ1-2 and V is TRBV7-5. TRBV7-5 is recorded as a pseudogene. The length of the CDR3 is 17 residues. The CDR3 DNA reads as TGTGTCAGAAGCCTAGGGGTCTGGGTTCAATATAACTATGGCTACACCTTC. Amino acid sequence: CVRSLGVWVQYNYGYTF.

The rearrangement joins TRBV27 to TRBJ2-3; 7 positions agree with TRBD1. V lost 6 bases and J lost 4; bases outside the gene matches: 4. This CDR3 is built from 13 residues. Per germline, CDR1 MNHEY and CDR2 SMNVEV (reference sequence). CDR3 in DNA: TGTGCCAGCAGCTATCAGGGGGCAGATACGCAGTATTTT. Translation gives CASSYQGADTQYF.